Shown below are 15 T cell receptor beta chains from a single sample sequenced in a study of shared clonotypes between healthy human individuals. Only in-frame clones appear in the TCRdb table, and some are missing; sequencing was by immunoSEQ multiplex PCR. This table holds roughly 2.5 million clones, roughly 92% found once. Sequenced material: naive CD4+ T cells sorted from blood. Sample subset: CD45RA+ positively selected. The receptors were gathered from a man aged 18 to 30 in good health.

The rearrangement joins TRBV5-5 to TRBJ1-2; weak D call: TRBD1 (6 bases). Germline V gene sequence: CDR1 SGHKS, CDR2 YYEKEE (reference sequence). The CDR3 runs to 14 residues. Trimming took 0 bases from V and 6 from J, leaving 12 bases between them. The chain's CDR3 is CASSLGRGRNGYTF. DNA of the CDR3: TGTGCCAGCAGCTTGGGCAGGGGAAGGAATGGCTACACCTTC.

The chain uses TRBV2 and TRBJ1-1; unclear D gene. V was clipped by 3 bases and J by 10 bases, with 24 bases between them. This CDR3 spans 16 amino acids. Germline-derived CDR1 and CDR2 are SNHLY and FYNNEI. The CDR3 DNA follows: TGTGCCAGCAGTGACAGGCTGGCCTCGGAGTCGAGTGGAGCTTTCTTT. It specifies CASSDRLASESSGAFF.

The J gene is TRBJ1-5, the V gene TRBV6-5, with unresolved D. The CDR3 runs to 13 residues. Germline V gene lookup returns CDR1 MNHEY and CDR2 SVGAGI. With 6 bases removed from V and 7 bases from J, the gap between germline ends came to 13 bases. The CDR3: CASRDGVGQPQHF. The CDR3 nucleotides are TGTGCCAGCAGAGATGGGGTTGGCCAGCCCCAGCATTTT.

The V gene is TRBV2, the J gene TRBJ2-3, with D possibly being TRBD1 (6 bases). Germline loops: CDR1 SNHLY, CDR2 FYNNEI. Trimming shortened V by 6 bases and J by 3 bases, and 19 bases separated the two germline ends. This CDR3 has 16 amino acids. DNA for the CDR3: TGTGCCAGCAGGACGGACAGCCCCCAGGAGACAGATACGCAGTATTTT. The encoded protein is CASRTDSPQETDTQYF.

Concerning this clone itself: Other DNA sequences in this sample translate to the same CDR3. The rearrangement joins TRBV6-1 to TRBJ1-2; D remains unclear. Germline V lookup: CDR1 MNHNS, CDR2 SASEGT. This CDR3 contains 14 residues. Deletions cut 2 bases from V and 4 bases from J, with 11 bases between. CDR3 protein: CASSESPGPYGYTF. CDR3 sequence (DNA): TGTGCCAGCAGTGAATCCCCAGGCCCCTATGGCTACACCTTC.

V gene TRBV19 combines with J gene TRBJ2-7; D possibly corresponds to TRBD2 (6 bases). CDR1 is LNHDA and CDR2 is SQIVND in the germline V gene (reference sequence). This CDR3 has 13 amino acids. Trimming pared 4 bases from V and 6 bases from J, leaving 13 bases between. The CDR3 reads CASSTSSGVEQYF. CDR3 DNA: TGTGCCAGTAGTACTTCGTCGGGGGTCGAGCAGTACTTC.

The chain uses TRBV27 and TRBJ1-4; TRBD1 aligns across 8 bases. Unmatched junction bases numbered 7, after V lost 5 bases and J lost 8 bases. Looked up from germline, CDR1 is MNHEY and CDR2 is SMNVEV (reference sequence). The CDR3 runs 14 residues. The CDR3 DNA reads as TGTGCCAGCAGTATCAGGGGGCTTAGGGAAAAACTGTTTTTT. It specifies CASSIRGLREKLFF.

CDR3 sequence: CASSPGGQGVVGGYTF. The CDR3 DNA follows: TGTGCCAGCAGCCCCGGAGGACAGGGAGTGGTCGGTGGCTACACCTTC. This chain joins TRBV5-4 and TRBJ1-2; 8 nucleotides line up with TRBD1. The V gene end was trimmed by 4 bases and the J gene end by 7 bases; junction bases not matched to a gene: 15. The CDR3 sequence is 16 residues long. Germline loops: CDR1 SGHNT, CDR2 YYREEE (reference sequence).

Remarks on this clone: Other DNA sequences of this sample code for an identical CDR3. This rearrangement joins TRBV28 to TRBJ1-2; D call uncertain. Germline values: CDR1 MDHEN, CDR2 SYDVKM. The CDR3 has 12 amino acids. V was trimmed by 4 bases and J by 4 bases, leaving 7 bases between them. The CDR3 nucleotides read TGTGCCAGCAGTTGGGGAGGCTATGGCTACACCTTC. It translates to CASSWGGYGYTF.

The J gene is TRBJ2-2, the V gene TRBV5-1; 8 bases are a match to TRBD1. V dropped 4 bases and J dropped 0; count of bases not matched to a gene: 5. Germline loops: CDR1 SGHRS, CDR2 YFSETQ. This CDR3 has 16 residues. CDR3 region: CASSPGTGPNTGELFF. As DNA, the CDR3 is TGCGCCAGCAGCCCTGGGACAGGACCGAACACCGGGGAGCTGTTTTTT.

V and J are TRBV7-3 and TRBJ2-7; tentatively, D is TRBD2 (6 bases). Germline V lookup: CDR1 SGHTA, CDR2 FQGTGA. CDR3 length equals 13 residues. Between the trimmed V and J ends, which lost 5 bases and 3 bases, there was a span of 11 bases. CDR3 DNA sequence: TGTGCCAGCAGCAATGGGGGGAACTACGAGCAGTACTTC. Protein sequence: CASSNGGNYEQYF.

The chain is built from TRBV6-5 and TRBJ1-3, with D uncertain. The CDR3 is made up of 15 amino acids. V shed 5 bases and J shed 1 base, with 12 bases lying between them. Germline CDR1 and CDR2: MNHEY and SVGAGI. CDR3 protein: CASSRAPQSGNTIYF. DNA for the CDR3: TGTGCCAGCAGTCGGGCCCCGCAGTCTGGAAACACCATATATTTT.

The CDR3 sequence is CASRPEVSSEAFF. The DNA of the CDR3 is TGTGCCAGCAGGCCCGAGGTGAGCAGTGAAGCTTTCTTT. The V and J genes are TRBV7-9 and TRBJ1-1, with D unclear. The CDR3 totals 13 residues. Per the germline V gene, CDR1 is SEHNR and CDR2 is FQNEAQ (reference sequence). V was pared by 6 bases and J by 7 bases, with 15 bases between.

The chain joins TRBV18 to TRBJ2-3, with a weak D call TRBD1 (5 bases). Germline loops: CDR1 KGHSH, CDR2 LQKENI. There are 14 residues in the CDR3. Trimming left V 6 bases short and J 0 bases short, with 10 bases between. The CDR3 loop reads CASSDSTSTDTQYF. The CDR3 DNA reads TGTGCCAGCTCCGACAGTACTAGCACAGATACGCAGTATTTT.

The chain couples TRBV10-1 to TRBJ1-6, with unresolved D. The germline V and J ends were trimmed by 4 bases and 6 bases, with 16 bases remaining between them. This CDR3 is 16 amino acids long. Germline CDR1 is WNHNN and CDR2 is SYGVQD (reference sequence). DNA for the CDR3: TGCGCCAGCAGTGGATCCGGTCCTGGAGGTAATTCACCCCTCCACTTT. It yields the protein CASSGSGPGGNSPLHF.